Sequencing of this T cell receptor beta chain was carried out in a study of shared clonotypes between healthy human individuals. Whole-study findings and limits: Sampling covered nothing but blood. Tissue TCR repertoires likely differ from those found in blood.

J was trimmed by 4 bases and V by 7 bases; bases with no gene match: 11. The CDR3 loop spans 15 amino acids. In germline, CDR1 is MDHEN, CDR2 SYDVKM. This clone occurred many times. Its antigen remains unidentified. Assay: immunoSEQ multiplex PCR; the TCRdb copy retains only in-frame clones and omits some. The table lists roughly 680,000 clones, about two thirds of them singletons, with around 1.8% in the top ten. The chain combines TRBV28 with TRBJ2-5; 8 positions match TRBD1. The specimen was memory CD4+ T cells sorted from blood. As to subset: CD45RA-negative fraction. The clonotype comes from a woman under 40 in good health. The CDR3 is CASNPGAGGGETQYF. Here the CDR3 DNA reads TGTGCCAGCAACCCCGGGGCAGGGGGCGGAGAGACCCAGTACTTC.